The 27 T cell receptor beta chains below all came from one sample that was sequenced in a study of blood T cells in healthy people across ages. The use of a sample-barcoded 5' primer and a J-beta primer mix characterized a second PCR of 7 to 11 cycles. MiXCR was run by TCRdb on the 5' RACE reads, yielding one entry per CDR3 protein. The data show 730,000 or so distinct CDR3 sequences, around 40% seen once. The sample was blood. These receptors were taken from a woman aged 55-70 years in good health.

CDR3 in amino acids: CSASGRRAYNEQFF. Written as DNA, the CDR3 is TGCAGTGCTAGCGGCAGGCGGGCCTACAATGAGCAGTTCTTC. The chain is built from TRBV20-1 and TRBJ2-1; D possibly corresponds to TRBD2 (5 bases). This CDR3 spans 14 amino acids. Germline V CDR1 and CDR2: DFQATT, SNEGSKA (reference sequence). The V gene lost 3 bases and the J gene lost 2 bases, with 11 bases spanning the gap.

The chain is built from TRBV25-1 and TRBJ1-1, with D hard to call. This CDR3 is built from 12 residues. V gave up 6 bases and J gave up 1 base, with 6 bases separating them. Germline V gene sequence: CDR1 MGHDK, CDR2 SYGVNS. For the CDR3, the DNA is TGTGCCAGCAGGCTAGCGAACACTGAAGCTTTCTTT. Translating it yields CASRLANTEAFF.

The chain carries TRBV6-2 or TRBV6-3 and TRBJ2-5; D call uncertain. The V and J ends lost 10 bases and 3 bases respectively, with 12 bases between them. This CDR3 region has 12 residues. Germline lookup yields CDR1 MNHEY and CDR2 SVGEGT. The CDR3 spells CATDPGEETQYF. The CDR3 DNA sequence: TGTGCCACCGATCCGGGTGAAGAGACCCAGTACTTC.

J is TRBJ2-5 and V is TRBV7-2; the match to TRBD2 covers 7 bases. This CDR3 has 18 amino acids. Germline loops: CDR1 SGHTA, CDR2 FQGNSA. V shed 7 bases, J shed 2 bases, and the junction held 19 bases outside the gene matches. CDR3 loop: CASNYGLGSFKRQETQYF. The CDR3, as DNA: TGTGCCAGCAACTACGGACTAGGGTCGTTCAAACGTCAAGAGACCCAGTACTTC.

There are a few counts of this clonotype. The V gene is TRBV7-6, the J gene TRBJ2-5; D is unclear. V lost 5 bases and J 5 bases, leaving 24 bases between the germline ends. The CDR3 consists of 17 residues. From germline, CDR1 is SGHVS and CDR2 FNYEAQ. The CDR3 reads CASSQSGGVPGRETQYF. Written as DNA, the CDR3 is TGTGCCAGCAGCCAATCTGGTGGAGTTCCCGGTCGGGAGACCCAGTACTTC.

The rearrangement links TRBV15 to TRBJ2-7; no clear D gene. CDR1 is LNHNV and CDR2 is YYDKDF in the germline V gene (reference sequence). The V end was cut by 4 bases, the J end by 1 base, with 8 bases between. The CDR3 has 13 residues. The CDR3 protein is CATSTGISYEQYF. The CDR3 region has the DNA TGTGCCACCAGCACAGGAATTTCCTACGAGCAGTACTTC.

The count of this clonotype is one. This chain joins TRBV29-1 and TRBJ2-1; 8 bases match TRBD2. The CDR3 totals 15 residues. Per the germline V gene, CDR1 is SQVTM and CDR2 is ANQGSEA. J gave up 5 bases and V 7 bases, and 13 bases lay outside the gene matches. The CDR3 sequence is CSASTRDGGDNEQFF. As DNA, the CDR3 is TGCAGCGCATCGACCCGGGACGGGGGGGACAATGAGCAGTTCTTC.

The CDR3 coding sequence is TGTGCCAGCAGCTTAAGGGCCAGGGGGAACTATGGCTACACCTTC. Its protein is CASSLRARGNYGYTF. This sequence joins TRBV7-2 and TRBJ1-2; TRBD1 matches 7 bases. J was trimmed by 2 bases and V by 2 bases; bases with no gene match: 5. This CDR3 has 15 residues. Germline CDR1 reads SGHTA; CDR2 reads FQGNSA.

The CDR3 nucleotides are TGTGCCAGCAGTTTGGCAGGGGTTGGGTTCAATCAGCCCCAGCATTTT. Translation: CASSLAGVGFNQPQHF. The rearrangement joins TRBV12-3 or TRBV12-4 to TRBJ1-5; perhaps TRBD1 as D (6 bases). This CDR3 comprises 16 residues. V shed 3 bases and J shed 3 bases, with 15 bases lying between them.

This chain links TRBV27 with TRBJ1-2; a possible D gene is TRBD1 (6 bases). Germline V lookup: CDR1 MNHEY, CDR2 SMNVEV (reference sequence). The CDR3 length is 15 residues. V dropped 3 bases and J dropped 2 bases, with 13 bases sitting between them. The CDR3 loop reads CASSFGGRVNYGYTF. CDR3 nucleotide sequence: TGTGCCAGCAGTTTTGGGGGCAGGGTGAACTATGGCTACACCTTC.

This clonotype was seen once. The V gene is TRBV20-1, the J gene TRBJ2-2, with TRBD2 identical over 7 bases. Trimming cost V 0 bases and J 5 bases; bases outside gene matches: 12. CDR1 DFQATT and CDR2 SNEGSKA come from the germline V gene (reference sequence). The CDR3 consists of 17 residues. The CDR3 reads CSARDEWGGSLTGELFF. The CDR3 nucleotides are TGCAGTGCTAGAGACGAGTGGGGGGGAAGTCTTACCGGGGAGCTGTTTTTT.

About this clonotype itself: The junction shows a germline mismatch at one end, possibly a read error. This chain joins TRBV28 and TRBJ1-1, with 8 bases that match TRBD1. CDR3 length: 13 amino acids. Germline V gene lookup returns CDR1 MDHEN and CDR2 SYDVKM. CDR3 bases: TGTGCCTTGACAGGGGCGATGAACACCGAAGCTTTCTTT. This encodes CALTGAMNTEAFF.

CDR3 amino acids: CASSSYRVGNRGYTF. The CDR3 DNA follows: TGTGCCAGCAGCTCGTACAGGGTGGGGAATAGAGGCTACACCTTC. The V gene is TRBV7-2, the J gene TRBJ1-2, with D perhaps matching TRBD1 (6 bases). Germline CDR1 and CDR2: SGHTA and FQGNSA. Trimming stripped 4 bases from V and 8 bases from J, with 20 bases between. The CDR3 spans 15 residues. The entire variable domain, with the rest obtained from reference TRBV7-2 and TRBJ1-2, is as follows: GAGVSQSPSNKVTEKGKDVELRCDPISGHTALYWYRQSLGQGLEFLIYFQGNSAPDKSGLPSDRFSAERTGGSVSTLTIQRTQQEDSAVYLCASSSYRVGNRGYTFGSGTRLTVV.

A note on this clonotype: Possible read error: a much larger clone is one base away. The chain carries TRBV2 and TRBJ2-5, with TRBD2 as a possible D gene (7 bases). The CDR3 runs to 13 residues. Germline CDR1 reads SNHLY; CDR2 reads FYNNEI. The CDR3 coding sequence is TGTGTCAGCAGTGAAGGAAGGGGGGGAGAGCAGTACTTC. Protein product: CVSSEGRGGEQYF.

V is TRBV3-1 and J is TRBJ2-7, with no clear D. This CDR3 comprises 18 residues. V was clipped by 1 base and J by 7 bases, with 26 bases between them. Germline-derived CDR1 and CDR2 are LGHDT and YNNKEL (reference sequence). The CDR3 here is CASSQGGNIDGFYNEQYF. The CDR3 nucleotides read TGTGCCAGCAGCCAAGGGGGAAATATTGATGGCTTCTACAATGAGCAGTACTTC.

This clonotype was detected only a few times. The chain recombines TRBV6-2 or TRBV6-3 with TRBJ2-7; D gene unclear. This CDR3 has 13 amino acids. Deletions cut 1 base from V and 1 base from J, with 5 bases between. Germline V CDR1 and CDR2: MNHEY, SVGEGT. CDR3 DNA: TGTGCCAGCAGTTACTACACGTCCTACGAGCAGTACTTC. This sequence encodes CASSYYTSYEQYF.

The rearrangement links TRBV6-5 to TRBJ2-1, with TRBD2 identical over 10 bases. CDR1 and CDR2 (germline): MNHEY, SVGAGI. Germline trimming cut 1 base from V and 6 bases from J; bases unmatched to any gene: 6. The CDR3 has 16 residues. The CDR3 here is CASSYYWTSGCNEQFF. Written as DNA, the CDR3 is TGTGCCAGCAGTTACTATTGGACTAGCGGCTGCAATGAGCAGTTCTTC.

On this clonotype: The junction departs from the called germline gene at one end, perhaps through a read error. This chain connects TRBV6-2 or TRBV6-3 to TRBJ2-1; 8 nucleotides agree with TRBD1. This CDR3 is 15 amino acids long. Germline V CDR1 and CDR2: MNHEY, SVGEGT. The CDR3 protein is CAGSKTGELRNEQFF. The CDR3 nucleotides read TGTGCCGGCAGCAAGACAGGGGAGTTGAGAAATGAGCAGTTCTTC.

This clonotype was found many times. One base away lies a much larger clone, so this may be a sequencing read error. The rearrangement joins TRBV27 to TRBJ2-1; a possible D gene is TRBD2 (5 bases). Judging by the DNA end, TRBJ2-7 fits better; the J call may be wrong. CDR3 length: 15 amino acids. Per the germline V gene, CDR1 is MNHEY and CDR2 is SMNVEV (reference sequence). CDR3 amino acids: CASSLGRGSYNEQYF. In nucleotides, the CDR3 is TGTGCCAGCAGCCTGGGGAGAGGCTCCTACAATGAGCAGTACTTC.

The chain has TRBV4-2 and TRBJ2-6, with 7 bases matching TRBD1. The CDR3 is 16 residues long. J lost 0 bases, V lost 5 bases, and 4 bases had no gene match. Germline V CDR1 and CDR2: LGHNA, YNFKEQ. CDR3 sequence (DNA): TGTGCCAGCAGCGGGACAGCGAGCTCTGGGGCCAACGTCCTGACTTTC. Its protein is CASSGTASSGANVLTF.

V is TRBV4-2 and J is TRBJ1-5; 9 bases agree with TRBD1. The junction had 3 bases not matched to a gene; V was cut back by 0 bases and J by 3 bases. Germline values: CDR1 LGHNA, CDR2 YNFKEQ. The CDR3 extends over 16 amino acids. CDR3 residues: CASSQDGTGINQPQHF. In DNA, the CDR3 is TGTGCCAGCAGCCAAGATGGGACAGGGATCAATCAGCCCCAGCATTTT.

The chain couples TRBV7-9 to TRBJ2-1; no definite D call. The germline V gene encodes CDR1 SEHNR and CDR2 FQNEAQ (reference sequence). V lost 3 bases and J lost 6, with 6 bases in between. CDR3 size: 12 residues. The CDR3 reads CASSFNSNEQFF. Here the CDR3 DNA reads TGTGCCAGCAGCTTCAACAGCAATGAGCAGTTCTTC. Combining the CDR3 with reference TRBV7-9 and TRBJ2-1 gives the whole variable domain DTGVSQNPRHKITKRGQNVTFRCDPISEHNRLYWYRQTLGQGPEFLTYFQNEAQLEKSRLLSDRFSAERPKGSFSTLEIQRTEQGDSAMYLCASSFNSNEQFFGPGTRLTVL.

This clonotype was seen just once. The rearrangement joins TRBV7-8 to TRBJ2-3, with 15 nucleotides matching TRBD2. The CDR3 covers 19 residues. The trim removed 2 bases at V and 5 bases at J, leaving 11 bases unmatched. Per the germline V gene, CDR1 is SGHVS and CDR2 is FQNEAQ. The CDR3 is CASSLRRPGLAGGIDTQYF. In nucleotides, the CDR3 is TGTGCCAGCAGCTTACGAAGACCGGGACTAGCGGGGGGAATAGATACGCAGTATTTT. Filled out from reference TRBV7-8 and TRBJ2-3, the complete variable domain reads GAGVSQSPRYKVAKRGQDVALRCDPISGHVSLFWYQQALGQGPEFLTYFQNEAQLDKSGLPSDRFFAERPEGSVSTLKIQRTQQEDSAVYLCASSLRRPGLAGGIDTQYFGPGTRLTVL.

The chain links TRBV6-6 to TRBJ2-7; D may be TRBD1 (6 bases). Trimming pared 0 bases from V and 1 base from J, leaving 13 bases between. The CDR3 extends over 16 amino acids. Germline V CDR1 and CDR2: MNHNY, SVGAGI (reference sequence). CDR3 nucleotides: TGTGCCAGCAGTTACTCCAGGGGTCGCACATCCTACGAGCAGTACTTC. It is translated as CASSYSRGRTSYEQYF.

This clonotype was recorded a few times. The chain couples TRBV12-3 or TRBV12-4 to TRBJ1-4, with TRBD1 identical over 9 bases. This CDR3 is 15 amino acids long. The junction had 11 bases not matched to a gene; V was cut back by 7 bases and J by 8 bases. The CDR3 region is CASTPSGQGMEKLFF. As DNA, the CDR3 is TGTGCCAGCACCCCTTCCGGACAGGGGATGGAAAAACTGTTTTTT.

V is TRBV7-9 and J is TRBJ1-4; TRBD1 aligns across 10 bases. The CDR3 runs to 17 residues. The germline CDR1 and CDR2 sequences are SEHNR and FQNEAQ (reference sequence). The ends lost 4 bases at V and 8 bases at J; junction bases unmatched: 13. The CDR3 spells CASSSSRWGQGNEKLFF. The CDR3 coding sequence is TGTGCCAGCAGCTCCTCGAGGTGGGGACAGGGGAACGAAAAACTGTTTTTT.

The CDR3 region has the DNA TGTGCCAGCAGTGAAGACCCTTATGGCTACACCTTC. Residues: CASSEDPYGYTF. The chain recombines TRBV2 with TRBJ1-2; D gene ambiguous. V lost 1 base, J lost 5 bases, and 5 bases lay in between. The CDR3 is made up of 12 amino acids. CDR1 and CDR2 (germline): SNHLY, FYNNEI.